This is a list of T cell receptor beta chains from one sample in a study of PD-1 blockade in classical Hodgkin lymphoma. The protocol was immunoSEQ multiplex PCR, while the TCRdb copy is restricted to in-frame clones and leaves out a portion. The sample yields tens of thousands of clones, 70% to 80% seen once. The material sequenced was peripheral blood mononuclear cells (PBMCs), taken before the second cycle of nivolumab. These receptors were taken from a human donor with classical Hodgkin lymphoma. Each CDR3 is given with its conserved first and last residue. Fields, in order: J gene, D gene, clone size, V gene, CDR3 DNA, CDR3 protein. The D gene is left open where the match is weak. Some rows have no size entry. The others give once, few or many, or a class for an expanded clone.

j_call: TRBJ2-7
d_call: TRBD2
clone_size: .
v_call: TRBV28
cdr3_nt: TGTGCCAGTAGGGCAGCGGGACTACCACATCAGTACTTC
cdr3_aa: CASRAAGLPHQYF

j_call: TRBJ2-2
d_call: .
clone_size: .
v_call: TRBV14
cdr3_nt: TGTGCCAGCAGCCTCCGCGGCAGACTCGCTTCGTGCACCGGGGAGCTGTTTTTT
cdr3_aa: CASSLRGRLASCTGELFF

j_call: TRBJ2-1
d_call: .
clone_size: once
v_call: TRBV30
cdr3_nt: TGTGCCTCTTCACCCCAAGCGGGTTCCTACAATGAGCAGTTCTTC
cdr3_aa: CASSPQAGSYNEQFF

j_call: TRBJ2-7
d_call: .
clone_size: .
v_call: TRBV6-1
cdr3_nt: TGTGCCAGCAGAACGCCGGGACTTCCATCGGACGAGCAGTACTTC
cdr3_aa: CASRTPGLPSDEQYF

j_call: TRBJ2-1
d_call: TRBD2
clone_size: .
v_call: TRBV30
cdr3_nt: TGTGCCTGGAGTGCCGGGAGGGGGGGCCATAAGAATGAGCAGTTCTTC
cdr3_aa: CAWSAGRGGHKNEQFF

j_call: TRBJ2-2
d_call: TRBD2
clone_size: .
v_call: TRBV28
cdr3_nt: TGTGCCAGCAGGGGGGGACTAGCGGGATCCGGGGAGCTGTTTTTT
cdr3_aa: CASRGGLAGSGELFF

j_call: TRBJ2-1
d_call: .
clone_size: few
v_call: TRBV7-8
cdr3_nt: TGTGCCAGCAGCCCCCGCGACGGACACAATGAGCAGTTCTTC
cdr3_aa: CASSPRDGHNEQFF

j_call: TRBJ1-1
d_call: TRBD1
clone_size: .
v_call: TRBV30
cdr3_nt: TGTGCCTGGAGTGTAGCGGTGACAGGGGGAGCTTTCTTT
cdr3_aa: CAWSVAVTGGAFF

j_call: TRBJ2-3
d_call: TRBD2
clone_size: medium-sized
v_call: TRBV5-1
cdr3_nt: TGCGCCAGCAGCGTCCGGGGACTAGCGGACATAACCACAGATACGCAGTATTTT
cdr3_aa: CASSVRGLADITTDTQYF

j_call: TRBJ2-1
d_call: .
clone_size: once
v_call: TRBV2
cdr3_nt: TGTGCCAGCAGTCCTACGGACTCCTCCGAGCAGTTCTTC
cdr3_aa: CASSPTDSSEQFF

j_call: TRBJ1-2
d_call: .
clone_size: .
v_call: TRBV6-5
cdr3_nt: TGTGCCAGCAGTATTGACAACTATGGCTACACCTTC
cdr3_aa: CASSIDNYGYTF

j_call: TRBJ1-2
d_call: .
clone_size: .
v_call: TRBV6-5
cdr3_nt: TGTGCCAGCAGTTACTCGACCGGGGCAAACTATGGCTACACCTTC
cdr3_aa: CASSYSTGANYGYTF

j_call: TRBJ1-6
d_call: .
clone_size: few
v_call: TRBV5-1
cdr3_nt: TGCGCCAGCAGCTTGGACACGGCATTACCCCTCCACTTT
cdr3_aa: CASSLDTALPLHF

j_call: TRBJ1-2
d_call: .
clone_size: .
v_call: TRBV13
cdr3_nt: TGTGCCAGCAGCTTAGGTGGGAAAGGCGTGGATGGCTACACCTTC
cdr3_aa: CASSLGGKGVDGYTF

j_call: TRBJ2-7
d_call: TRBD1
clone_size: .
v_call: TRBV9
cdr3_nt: TGTGCCAGCAGCGTAGGGACAGGAATTTACTACGAGCAGTACTTC
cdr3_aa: CASSVGTGIYYEQYF

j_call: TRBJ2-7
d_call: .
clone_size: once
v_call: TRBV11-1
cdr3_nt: TGTGCCAGCAGCCCACGCTCAGGGGTCCCCTACGAGCAGTACTTC
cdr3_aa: CASSPRSGVPYEQYF

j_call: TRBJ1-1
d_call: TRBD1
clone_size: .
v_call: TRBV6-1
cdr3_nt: TGTGCCAGCAGCAGGGGGGGATCTGAAGCTTTCTTT
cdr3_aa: CASSRGGSEAFF

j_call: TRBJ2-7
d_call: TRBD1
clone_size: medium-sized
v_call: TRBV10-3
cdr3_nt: TGTGCCATCAGTGAACTGGGACAGGGAACCTCCTACGAGCAGTACTTC
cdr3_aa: CAISELGQGTSYEQYF

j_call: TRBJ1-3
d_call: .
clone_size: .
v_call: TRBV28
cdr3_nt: TGTGCCAGCAGACCCGGTGGTTCTGGAAACACCATATATTTT
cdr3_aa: CASRPGGSGNTIYF

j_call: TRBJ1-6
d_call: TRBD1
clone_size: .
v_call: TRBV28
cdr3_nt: TGTGCCAGCAGTTTCCCGCTGACAGGGGGCGCTTCACCCCTCCACTTT
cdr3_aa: CASSFPLTGGASPLHF

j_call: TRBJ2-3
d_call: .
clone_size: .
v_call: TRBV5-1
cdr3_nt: TGCGCCAGCAGCTTGTTCGGGCAGGGGAAAGATACGCAGTATTTT
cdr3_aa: CASSLFGQGKDTQYF

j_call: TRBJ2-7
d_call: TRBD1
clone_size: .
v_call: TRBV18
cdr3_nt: TGTGCCAGCTCACCCAGTCTCGGGACAGCGTACGAGCAGTACTTC
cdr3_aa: CASSPSLGTAYEQYF

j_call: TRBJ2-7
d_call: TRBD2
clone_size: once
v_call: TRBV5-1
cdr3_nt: TGCGCCAGCAGCTTAGGTGCGGGACTAGCGCACGACGAGCAGTACTTC
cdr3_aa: CASSLGAGLAHDEQYF

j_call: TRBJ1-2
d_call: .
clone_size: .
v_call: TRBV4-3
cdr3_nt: TGCGCCAGCAGCCAAGCTGGGGACGGGGGCTACACCTTC
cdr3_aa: CASSQAGDGGYTF

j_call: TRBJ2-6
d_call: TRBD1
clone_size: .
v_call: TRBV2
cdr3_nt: TGTGCCAGCGCTCGGGACAGCCTCTCTGGGGCCAACGTCCTGACTTTC
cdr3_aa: CASARDSLSGANVLTF

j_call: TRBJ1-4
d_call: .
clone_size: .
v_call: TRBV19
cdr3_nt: TGTGCCAGTAGCGAGGCGGGGGAACTGTTTTTT
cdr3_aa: CASSEAGELFF

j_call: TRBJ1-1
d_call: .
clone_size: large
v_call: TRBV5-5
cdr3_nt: TGTGCCAGCAGCTTGGTTTCTGAAGCTTTCTTT
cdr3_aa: CASSLVSEAFF

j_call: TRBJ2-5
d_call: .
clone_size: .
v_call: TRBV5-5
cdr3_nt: TGTGCCAGCAGCGGACCCCAAGAGACCCAGTACTTC
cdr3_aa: CASSGPQETQYF

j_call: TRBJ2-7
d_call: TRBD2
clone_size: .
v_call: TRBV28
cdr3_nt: TGTGCCAGCAGTTTCGCTTCTAGCGGGGGGGTCTACGAGCAGTACTTC
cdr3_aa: CASSFASSGGVYEQYF